Listed below are T cell receptor beta chains from one sample, sequenced in a study of blood T cells in healthy people across ages. MiXCR, run by TCRdb on the 5' RACE reads, gives a single entry per CDR3 protein. Of 1.5 million to 2 million distinct CDR3 sequences in the sample, roughly 49% are singletons; the top ten hold over 2%. Sequenced input: blood. All receptors derive from a woman between 40 and 50 years old in good health. CDR3s include the opening cysteine and the closing phenylalanine or tryptophan. D genes are given only for firm matches. Not all rows give a size; the values are once, few, many and, for expanded clones, a class.

TRBJ1-2,TRBD1,.,TRBV19,CASSILDRGLYGYTF,TGTGCCAGTAGTATTCTCGACAGGGGACTCTATGGCTACACCTTC
TRBJ2-7,.,.,TRBV5-6,CASSFLAGGKYEQYF,TGTGCCAGCAGCTTTCTAGCAGGGGGGAAATACGAGCAGTACTTC
TRBJ2-1,.,.,TRBV4-3,CASSQDQGLAEWFF,TGCGCCAGCAGCCAAGATCAGGGGCTAGCGGAGTGGTTCTTC
TRBJ2-1,TRBD2,.,TRBV5-1,CASSLFASGESEQFF,TGCGCCAGCAGCTTGTTTGCTAGCGGGGAAAGTGAGCAGTTCTTC
TRBJ2-4,.,few,TRBV5-1,CASSLAWGLRDLGKNIQYF,TGCGCCAGCAGCTTGGCTTGGGGACTCCGGGACCTGGGCAAAAACATTCAGTACTTC
TRBJ2-5,.,few,TRBV7-2,CASSLAVGLKYF,TGTGCCAGCAGCTTAGCGGTGGGGCTGAAGTACTTC
TRBJ2-6,TRBD1,few,TRBV6-2/TRBV6-3,CASRQTGDSGANVLTF,TGTGCCAGCAGACAGACAGGGGATAGTGGGGCCAACGTCCTGACTTTC
TRBJ2-1,.,.,TRBV27,CASSLFPTTGPNNERFF,TGTGCCAGCAGTTTATTCCCAACGACAGGACCTAACAATGAGCGGTTCTTC
TRBJ2-5,.,.,TRBV27,CASSRAAPWETQYF,TGTGCCAGCAGCCGGGCCGCCCCTTGGGAGACCCAGTACTTC
TRBJ2-5,TRBD1,.,TRBV5-1,CASSGTRTGTPETQYF,TGCGCCAGCAGCGGAACGAGGACAGGGACCCCAGAGACCCAGTACTTC
TRBJ2-4,.,.,TRBV7-3,CASSLKPPSGLAKNIQYF,TGTGCCAGCAGCTTAAAGCCCCCCAGCGGTCTAGCCAAAAACATTCAGTACTTC
TRBJ2-1,TRBD2,few,TRBV20-1,CSARTGRSSGGFYEQFF,TGCAGTGCTAGGACTGGGAGGTCTAGCGGGGGCTTCTATGAGCAGTTCTTC
TRBJ2-2,.,.,TRBV5-1,CASSLDGDRTGELFF,TGCGCCAGCAGCTTGGACGGGGACCGCACCGGGGAGCTGTTTTTT
TRBJ1-1,.,once,TRBV6-5,CASSYGKVNTEAFF,TGTGCCAGCAGTTACGGTAAAGTGAACACTGAAGCTTTCTTT
TRBJ2-7,TRBD2,many,TRBV3-1,CASSQPWTSGGEYEQYF,TGTGCCAGCAGCCAACCTTGGACTAGCGGGGGGGAGTACGAGCAGTACTTC
TRBJ1-5,TRBD1,few,TRBV7-9,CASSLSDRGHQPQHF,TGTGCCAGCAGCTTATCTGACAGGGGGCATCAGCCCCAGCATTTT
TRBJ2-5,TRBD1,.,TRBV28,CASRLGIRGLETQYF,TGTGCCAGCAGACTCGGGATCAGGGGGCTGGAGACCCAGTACTTC
TRBJ2-1,.,.,TRBV5-1,CASSLVGESSYNEQFF,TGCGCCAGCAGCTTGGTTGGGGAGAGCTCCTACAATGAGCAGTTCTTC
TRBJ1-2,TRBD1,.,TRBV4-3,CASSLTGDTMDGYTF,TGCGCCAGCAGCCTTACAGGGGATACTATGGATGGCTACACCTTC
TRBJ2-1,TRBD2,.,TRBV6-6,CAVTRLANEQFF,TGTGCCGTAACCCGACTAGCGAATGAGCAGTTCTTC
TRBJ2-1,.,.,TRBV6-1,CASINFSFNEQFF,TGTGCCAGCATAAATTTCAGTTTCAATGAGCAGTTCTTC
TRBJ2-7,.,.,TRBV5-6,CASSFGGQDYEQYF,TGTGCCAGCAGCTTTGGTGGGCAGGACTACGAGCAGTACTTC
TRBJ2-7,.,.,TRBV7-2,CASSLASVLAESYNEQYF,TGTGCCAGCAGCTTAGCGTCGGTTTTAGCGGAATCCTACAATGAGCAGTACTTC
TRBJ2-5,.,.,TRBV6-5,CASSYSLGRETQYF,TGTGCCAGCAGTTACTCGTTAGGGAGAGAGACCCAGTACTTC
TRBJ2-7,TRBD1,.,TRBV11-2,CASSLDQDRVLSYEQYF,TGTGCCAGCAGCTTAGACCAAGACAGGGTCCTTTCCTACGAGCAGTACTTC
TRBJ1-1,.,.,TRBV5-6,CASSVRPAENTEAFF,TGTGCCAGCAGCGTGAGACCGGCGGAGAACACTGAAGCTTTCTTT
TRBJ2-5,.,many,TRBV29-1,CSVAARQSQETQYF,TGCAGCGTTGCGGCTCGACAGAGCCAAGAGACCCAGTACTTC
TRBJ2-1,TRBD2,few,TRBV3-1,CASSQSLAGYNEQFF,TGTGCCAGCAGCCAAAGTCTAGCGGGCTACAATGAGCAGTTCTTC
TRBJ2-5,.,.,TRBV7-9,CASSPSRGSINEQYF,TGTGCCAGCAGCCCGTCCCGGGGGAGTATCAATGAGCAGTACTTC
TRBJ1-2,.,few,TRBV20-1,CSARSQDSLNYGYTF,TGCAGTGCTAGGAGTCAGGACAGCCTTAACTATGGCTACACCTTC
TRBJ1-5,.,few,TRBV20-1,CSARDVGTLSNQPQHF,TGCAGTGCTAGAGATGTAGGGACTCTTAGCAATCAGCCCCAGCATTTT
TRBJ2-1,.,few,TRBV4-1,CASSQDLATTYNEQFF,TGCGCCAGCAGCCAAGATTTAGCGACTACCTACAATGAGCAGTTCTTC
TRBJ2-3,TRBD2,.,TRBV4-2,CASSQAGQRGGDAQYF,TGTGCCAGCAGCCAAGCGGGCCAGCGGGGAGGGGATGCGCAGTATTTT
TRBJ2-5,.,few,TRBV4-3,CASSQDMEATGTGTLGTQYF,TGCGCCAGCAGCCAAGATATGGAGGCGACGGGAACGGGGACCTTGGGGACCCAGTACTTC
TRBJ2-3,TRBD2,few,TRBV5-1,CASSTVTGTRKTQYF,TGCGCCAGCAGCACCGTGACCGGGACTAGAAAAACGCAGTATTTT
TRBJ2-5,.,few,TRBV10-3,CAISEVTGQETQYF,TGTGCCATCAGTGAGGTTACAGGCCAAGAGACCCAGTACTTC
TRBJ2-5,.,.,TRBV11-1,CASSPMKRTYNEQYF,TGTGCCAGCAGCCCAATGAAGAGAACCTACAATGAGCAGTACTTC
TRBJ1-2,.,few,TRBV12-3/TRBV12-4,CATRAGTYGYTF,TGTGCCACTAGGGCAGGCACCTATGGCTACACCTTC
TRBJ2-7,.,.,TRBV15,CATSRGTVTYEQYF,TGTGCCACCAGCAGAGGGACAGTTACCTACGAGCAGTACTTC
TRBJ2-3,TRBD1,few,TRBV28,CASTDWDRNTDTQYF,TGTGCCAGCACGGACTGGGACAGAAACACAGATACGCAGTATTTT
TRBJ1-2,.,.,TRBV15,CATSRAPGGGYGYTF,TGTGCCACCAGCAGAGCCCCCGGAGGCGGTTATGGCTACACCTTC
TRBJ1-2,.,few,TRBV28,CASSTQDLDGYTF,TGTGCCAGCAGTACTCAGGACTTGGATGGCTACACCTTC
TRBJ2-1,.,.,TRBV27,CASGNRRSMCEQFF,TGTGCCAGCGGCAACCGACGGAGTATGTGTGAGCAGTTCTTC
TRBJ1-2,.,.,TRBV5-1,CASSLAGTGQANYGYTF,TGCGCCAGCAGCTTAGCGGGGACTGGGCAGGCTAACTATGGCTACACCTTC
TRBJ2-6,TRBD1,.,TRBV20-1,CSAVDRGQSGANVLTF,TGCAGTGCTGTTGACAGGGGGCAATCTGGGGCCAACGTCCTGACTTTC
TRBJ2-3,TRBD2,.,TRBV27,CASTKWEGDTQYF,TGTGCCAGCACCAAATGGGAGGGTGATACGCAGTATTTT
TRBJ2-3,TRBD2,.,TRBV20-1,CSARTSGGGSYTQYF,TGCAGTGCTAGGACTAGCGGGGGGGGATCGTACACGCAGTATTTT
TRBJ2-5,.,few,TRBV2,CASSPGAQEQYF,TGTGCCAGCAGTCCGGGGGCGCAAGAGCAGTACTTC
TRBJ2-5,.,.,TRBV6-5,CASSYFGGAREVVTRLETQYF,TGTGCCAGCAGTTACTTCGGAGGGGCCAGGGAGGTGGTAACACGTTTAGAGACCCAGTACTTC
TRBJ2-1,.,.,TRBV4-2,CASSHVNEQFF,TGTGCCAGCAGCCATGTCAATGAGCAGTTCTTC
TRBJ2-4,.,.,TRBV12-3/TRBV12-4,CASSFDFGARIQYF,TGTGCCAGCAGTTTCGACTTCGGGGCTCGCATTCAGTACTTC
TRBJ2-3,.,many,TRBV7-2,CASSFGGGFVGDTQYF,TGTGCCAGCAGCTTTGGAGGGGGGTTCGTTGGTGATACGCAGTATTTT
TRBJ2-1,.,few,TRBV5-6,CASSLGISNEQFF,TGTGCCAGCAGCTTAGGAATTTCCAATGAGCAGTTCTTC
TRBJ2-5,.,.,TRBV5-1,CASSLIGQETQYF,TGCGCCAGCAGCTTGATAGGTCAAGAGACCCAGTACTTC